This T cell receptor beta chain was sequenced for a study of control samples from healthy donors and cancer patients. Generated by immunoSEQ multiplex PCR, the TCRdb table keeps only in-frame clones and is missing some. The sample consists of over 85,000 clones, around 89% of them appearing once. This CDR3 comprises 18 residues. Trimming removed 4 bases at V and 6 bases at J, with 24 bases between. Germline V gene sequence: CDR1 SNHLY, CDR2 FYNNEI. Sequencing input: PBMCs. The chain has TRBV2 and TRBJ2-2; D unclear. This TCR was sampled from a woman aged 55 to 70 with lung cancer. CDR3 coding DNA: TGTGCCAGCAGTGCTAGTCTTGGAGCTGGGCTATCCTCCGGGGAGCTGTTTTTT. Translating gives CASSASLGAGLSSGELFF.